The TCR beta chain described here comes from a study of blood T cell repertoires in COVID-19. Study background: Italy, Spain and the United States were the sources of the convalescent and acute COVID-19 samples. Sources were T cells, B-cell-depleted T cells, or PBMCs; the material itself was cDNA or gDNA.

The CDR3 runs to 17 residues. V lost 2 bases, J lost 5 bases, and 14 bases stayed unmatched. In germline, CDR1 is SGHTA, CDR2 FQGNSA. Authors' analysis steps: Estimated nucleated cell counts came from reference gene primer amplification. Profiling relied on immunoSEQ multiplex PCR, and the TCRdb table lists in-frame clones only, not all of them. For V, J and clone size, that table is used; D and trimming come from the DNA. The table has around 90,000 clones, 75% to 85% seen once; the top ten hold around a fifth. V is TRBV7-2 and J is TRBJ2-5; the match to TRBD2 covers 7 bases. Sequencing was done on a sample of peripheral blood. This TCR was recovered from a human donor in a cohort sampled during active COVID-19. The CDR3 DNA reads TGTGCCAGCAGCTTAAAGACGCTGGCGGGAGAACGCGAGACCCAGTACTTC. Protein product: CASSLKTLAGERETQYF.